This TCR beta chain emerged from a study of CD8 T cells in Susac syndrome. RNA was extracted with the RNeasy kit, and a quantity of roughly 0.5 to 1 ug was reverse transcribed using random hexamers. TCRdb called the immunoSEQ multiplex PCR reads again in MiXCR, with one record for every CDR3 protein. Here the sample spans about 190,000 distinct CDR3 sequences, over 85% being singletons. Deletions cut 4 bases from V and 0 bases from J, with 9 bases between. This CDR3 has 13 residues. Germline CDR1 and CDR2: GTSNPN and SVGIG (reference sequence). This TCR was recovered from a human donor in good health. Sequenced sample: CD4+ T cells from PBMCs. The gene calls are TRBV30 and TRBJ1-1; D not certain. The CDR3, as DNA: TGTGCCTGGACTACTAATCTGAACACTGAAGCTTTCTTT. Translated, it gives CAWTTNLNTEAFF.